This TCR beta chain appears in the sequencing data of a study of cytomegalovirus exposure and HLA in healthy donors (TCRdb year 2017). Background on the whole study: An earlier analysis of several hundred of the donors reported 250 to 350 Gb of sequence data and around 110 million unique TCR beta sequences from approximately 180 million T cells. The study aimed to test whether cataloging public T cell receptors could reveal signatures of past pathogen exposure. In addition to the first cohort of approximately 650 subjects, a separate validation cohort of approximately 110 different subjects was used. Typing coverage differed by locus: A, B, C, DRB1 and DQB1 were typed in about 620-630 donors, DQA1 in 500 to 550, DPA1 in 600 to 610, and DPB1 in about 450. In a later genetic analysis, genome-wide SNP genotypes for 398 of the 666 donors were used, and that subset was treated as a discovery cohort. The later analysis used no new phenotypic data to find candidate immune exposures, relying instead on TCR beta sequences and their occurrence across donors. The study profiled the T cell repertoires of 500 to 800 subjects by immunosequencing and related them to cytomegalovirus serostatus. An earlier analysis of a few hundred of the donors applied high-throughput TCR beta sequencing to assess whether each TCR beta V gene segment acted as functional or pseudogenic. Both class I and class II loci were covered by HLA typing, at four-digit resolution. Donor age, sex, ethnicity and CMV serostatus were collected together with the repertoire data. In a later analysis, previously published TCR beta repertoires from several hundred donors were re-analyzed and high-resolution HLA genotyping was added so that TCR occurrence patterns could be studied. Across around 400 genotyped donors of the cohort, an average of about 240,000 unique TCR beta nucleotide sequences per donor were sequenced, and about a sixth of those sequences were non-productive. All discovery cohort repertoires had been generated on a single sequencing platform. Of the approximately 400 genotyped donors, over 65% fell in the genetic ancestry cluster associated with self-reported Caucasian donors. An early release covering roughly 580 HLA-typed donors comprised about 320 gigabases of sequencing data and around 80 million unique TCR sequences. To predict cytomegalovirus infection status, the study combined high-throughput TCR immunosequencing, statistical association of individual TCRs with disease status, and machine learning. Several DR-DQ haplotypes were treated as single units for association and clustering because of strong linkage in the cohort.

The cohort consisted of 600 to 750 healthy bone marrow donors. At the time of sampling, every cohort member was nominally healthy, though immune exposures that went unrecorded were likely present. The donor tested CMV seropositive, placing the donor among the 289 seropositive members of the cohort. Every donor gave a peripheral blood sample, and the peripheral blood mononuclear cells from that sample were used for TCR beta sequencing. Genomic DNA extraction from the blood cell samples was performed with the Qiagen DNeasy Blood Extraction Kit. With regard to this clone: Its binding antigen is unknown. Base qualities were left out, and no much larger clone turns up one base away.

To prepare the library, the immunoSEQ multiplex PCR assay was applied. The multiplex PCR relied on a mix of 60 forward primers for TCR Vbeta segments and 13 reverse primers for TCR Jbeta segments. The CDR3 region of rearranged TCR beta genes was amplified from genomic DNA with a multiplex PCR assay. The Illumina HiSeq System was used to sequence the amplified TCR beta libraries as 87-base-pair reads. The published analysis was carried out like this. In a later analysis, about 80 million unique TCR beta chains were counted across the 500 to 850 repertoires, and approximately 11 million of these chains were shared by at least two donors. Raw reads were error-corrected and collapsed into unique sequences with a nearest-neighbor algorithm that merged closely related sequences to remove PCR and sequencing errors. Alignment of CDR3 sequences to IMGT reference sequences was used to assign V, D and J gene segments. For a sequence to be retained, a match of at least six nucleotides was required to both a V gene segment and a J gene segment. Rearrangements were classified as productive when the CDR3 lacked stop codons and remained in frame with V and J, and all other rearrangements were classified as non-productive. Following IMGT convention, CDR3 was defined as the stretch from the second conserved V-encoded cysteine to the conserved J-encoded phenylalanine. Sequences without an unambiguous match to a single V gene segment were excluded from the earlier analysis of 587 of the donors. An earlier analysis of under 750 of the donors called V segments functional above 56.7% productive rearrangements and segregating when the between-donor standard deviation exceeded 5%. A statistical classification framework was developed to diagnose cytomegalovirus status using the catalog of TCR beta chain sequences. V and J gene assignment, in a later analysis, came from comparing TCR nucleotide sequences with IMGT/GENE-DB human TR gene sequences. In a later analysis, CDR3 sequences and most-parsimonious VDJ recombination scenarios were assigned using the TCRdist pipeline. In a later analysis, each TCR beta chain was defined by its CDR3 amino acid sequence together with its V-gene family, and reads lacking a unique V-gene family were excluded. As a way to deal with suspected cross-contamination and a sequencing artifact, a later analysis dropped roughly 620 nucleotide sequences that were highly shared and had low generation probability. In a later analysis, a clonal expansion index for each public chain was calculated from normalized within-repertoire ranks of inferred template counts. Generation probabilities in a later analysis came from a VDJ recombination model fitted to out-of-frame rearrangements, and those results were checked against IGoR. In a later analysis, TCR-TCR, TCR-HLA and TCR-CMV co-occurrence was scored with hypergeometric tests, and a repertoire-size bias correction was applied to TCR pairs. To estimate false discovery rates, a later analysis permuted the HLA or CMV assignments 20 times. In a later analysis, co-occurring TCRs were grouped using DBSCAN, and TCRdist sequence similarity was added for clustering within HLA-allele-positive subsets. Repertoires with fewer than 30,000 or more than 120,000 public chains were left out of co-occurrence clustering, as were about 5 repertoires with anomalous nucleotide sharing. TCRdb obtained this table from immuneACCESS and retained in-frame rearrangements with V and J assigned. These tables miss some clones; where compared with another copy, unresolved V genes account for less than half of the shortfall, and the remainder is unexplained. V and J calls and clone size are those listed in that table; D and trimming were worked out from the DNA. In this sample the table shows roughly 120,000 clones, 77% of which occur a single time. The biggest ten clones account for around 13% of the sample.

Paper-wide results and their limitations: The study gave a list of under 200 TCR beta chains associated with cytomegalovirus. Broadly in line with IMGT annotations, most TCR beta V segments showed up in productive rearrangements about 87% or about 30% of the time in an earlier analysis of 450 to 600 of the donors. Compared with the 666-donor mean, donors in an Asian-associated ancestry cluster had fewer N-insertions in productive TCRs, according to a later genetic analysis. Specific HLA alleles were associated with 15,000 to 20,000 TCR beta sequences at a false discovery rate of 0.05 in a later analysis. A later analysis reported that several top co-occurrence clusters appeared linked to parvovirus B19, influenza, CMV and Epstein-Barr virus. Because some donors lacked HLA typing at each locus, the association tests relied only on the typed subset. A further reported finding was that TCR beta sequences accurately predicted the HLA-A and HLA-B alleles for most subjects in the first cohort. The classifier was reported to diagnose cytomegalovirus status with high specificity and sensitivity in both the original cohort and the validation cohort. For the cohort, immune exposure information was limited to CMV serostatus. A cluster of highly shared sequence variants was judged likely to be a technical artifact of the sequencing pipeline. V-gene and J-gene trimming of TCR beta chains was associated with a missense DCLRE1C variant in a later genetic analysis, and the association was replicated in an independent cohort. Linkage disequilibrium might explain the correlated functional status among segregating V segments, but an unknown experimental factor could not be ruled out. Sequencing depth was assumed to be roughly uniform across donors in the presence/absence analyses, though that assumption may not hold. The authors suggested that the approach could potentially be generalized to other disease states and immunological phenotypes. The earlier analysis of nearly 600 of the donors excluded roughly 17 rarely observed V segments, including chromosome 9 orphons, because counts were too low. In a later analysis, most CMV-associated TCR beta chains were found to appear HLA-restricted, with HLA associations seemingly driven largely by CMV exposure. A later analysis found that HLA-associated TCR beta chains were more clonally expanded and had lower generation probabilities than equally common non-associated chains. According to a later analysis, TCR association rates differed among HLA loci, with DRB1 alleles showing the most associated TCRs and HLA-C alleles showing the fewest. Most TCR sequences were observed very rarely across donors, whereas some public TCRs were present in many individuals. In this cohort, only TCR beta chains were sequenced, and detectable features were limited by the absence of alpha or paired-chain data. Assigning TCR associations to individual alleles was difficult when HLA alleles, especially DR and DQ, strongly co-occurred. In vitro tests confirmed that a few of the cytomegalovirus-associated TCR beta chains recognize cytomegalovirus antigens.

The clonotype originates from a woman between 40 and 55 years old in good health and CMV-seropositive. Sequenced input: PBMCs.

The DNA reads TGTGCCTGGAACAACGGACAGGGCTACAATCAGCCCCAGCATTTT. Its translation reads: CAWNNGQGYNQPQHF. The rearrangement combines TRBV30 with TRBJ1-5, with TRBD1 matching 8 junction bases. CDR1 is given as GTSNPN and CDR2 as SVGIG, both from the germline V gene (reference sequence). Here V drops 4 bases and J drops 3 bases, and the junction holds 8 bases not matched to any gene. Reading from cysteine to phenylalanine, the CDR3 counts 15 amino acids. Of the read, only the CDR3 DNA is kept; its 45 bases are in frame from base 1.